The sample holds one count of the clone carrying this T cell receptor beta chain. Some clones are missing from TCRdb's copy, which holds only in-frame ones; the method was immunoSEQ multiplex PCR. The sample includes about 1 million clones, more than 65% of them seen just once. The sample originates from a study of shared clonotypes between healthy human individuals. This sequence originates from a man between 18 and 35 years old in good health. The sequenced sample was memory CD4+ T cells sorted from blood. Noted subset: CD45RA-negative fraction.

As DNA, the CDR3 is TGTGCCATCTCCCCAGGGTCTTTTGAGTTCTTC. It yields the protein CAISPGSFEFF. This sequence joins TRBV10-3 and TRBJ2-1, with a tentative D call TRBD1 (5 bases). The CDR3 is 11 amino acids. With 8 bases removed from V and 14 bases from J, the gap between germline ends came to 16 bases. The germline V gene encodes CDR1 ENHRY and CDR2 SYGVKD.